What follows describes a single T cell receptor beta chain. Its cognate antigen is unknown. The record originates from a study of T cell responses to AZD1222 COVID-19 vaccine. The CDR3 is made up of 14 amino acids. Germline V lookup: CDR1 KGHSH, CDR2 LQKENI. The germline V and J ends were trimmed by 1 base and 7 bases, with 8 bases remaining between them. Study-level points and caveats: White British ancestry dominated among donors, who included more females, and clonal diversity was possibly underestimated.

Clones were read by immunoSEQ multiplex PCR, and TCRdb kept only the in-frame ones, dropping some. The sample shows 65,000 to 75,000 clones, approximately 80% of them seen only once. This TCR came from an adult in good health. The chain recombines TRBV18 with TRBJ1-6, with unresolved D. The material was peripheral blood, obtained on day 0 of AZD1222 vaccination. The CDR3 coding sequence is TGTGCCAGCTCACCACGGGGAGAGAATTCACCCCTCCACTTT. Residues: CASSPRGENSPLHF. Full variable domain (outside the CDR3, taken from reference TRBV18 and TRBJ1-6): NAGVMQNPRHLVRRRGQEARLRCSPMKGHSHVYWYRQLPEEGLKFMVYLQKENIIDESGMPKERFSAEFPKEGPSILRIQQVVRGDSAAYFCASSPRGENSPLHFGNGTRLTVT.